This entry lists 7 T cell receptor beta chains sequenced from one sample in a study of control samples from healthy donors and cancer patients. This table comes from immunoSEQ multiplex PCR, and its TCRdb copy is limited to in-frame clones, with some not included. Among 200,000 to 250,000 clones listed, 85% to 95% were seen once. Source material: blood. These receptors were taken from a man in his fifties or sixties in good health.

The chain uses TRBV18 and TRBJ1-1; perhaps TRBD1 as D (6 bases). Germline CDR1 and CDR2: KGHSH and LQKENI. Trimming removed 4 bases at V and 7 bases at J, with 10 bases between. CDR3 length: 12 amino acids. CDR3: CASSLLTGEAFF. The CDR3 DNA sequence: TGTGCCAGCTCACTATTGACAGGTGAAGCTTTCTTT.

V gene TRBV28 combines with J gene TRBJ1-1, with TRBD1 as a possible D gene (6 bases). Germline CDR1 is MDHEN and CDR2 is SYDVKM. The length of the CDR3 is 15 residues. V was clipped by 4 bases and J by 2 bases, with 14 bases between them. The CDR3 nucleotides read TGTGCCAGCAGTTCCGCGGGGGGCGCTAACACTGAAGCTTTCTTT. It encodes CASSSAGGANTEAFF.

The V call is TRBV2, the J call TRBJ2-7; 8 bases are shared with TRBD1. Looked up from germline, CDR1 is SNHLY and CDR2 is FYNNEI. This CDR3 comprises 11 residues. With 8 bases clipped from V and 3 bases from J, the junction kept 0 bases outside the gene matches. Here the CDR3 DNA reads TGTGCCAGCGGGACAGGCTACGAGCAGTACTTC. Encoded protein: CASGTGYEQYF.

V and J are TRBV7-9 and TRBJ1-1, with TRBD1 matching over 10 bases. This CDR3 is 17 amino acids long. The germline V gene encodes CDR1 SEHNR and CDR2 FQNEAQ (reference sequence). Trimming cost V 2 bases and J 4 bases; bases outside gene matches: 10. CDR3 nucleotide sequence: TGTGCCAGCAGCTTAAGTGGGACAGGGGTGGAGCGCACTGAAGCTTTCTTT. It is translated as CASSLSGTGVERTEAFF. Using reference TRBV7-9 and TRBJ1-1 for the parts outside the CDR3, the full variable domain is DTGVSQNPRHKITKRGQNVTFRCDPISEHNRLYWYRQTLGQGPEFLTYFQNEAQLEKSRLLSDRFSAERPKGSFSTLEIQRTEQGDSAMYLCASSLSGTGVERTEAFFGQGTRLTVV.

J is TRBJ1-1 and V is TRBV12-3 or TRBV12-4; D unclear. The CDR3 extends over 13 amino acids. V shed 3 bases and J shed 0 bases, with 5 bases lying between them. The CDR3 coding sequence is TGTGCCAGCAGTTTTGTGATGAACACTGAAGCTTTCTTT. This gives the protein CASSFVMNTEAFF.

The CDR3 coding sequence is TGTGCCAGCAGTGAAAATTCCGGACAGGGCGGTGGAAACACCATATATTTT. As protein: CASSENSGQGGGNTIYF. The chain uses TRBV6-1 and TRBJ1-3, with TRBD1 matching 8 bases. Per the germline V gene, CDR1 is MNHNS and CDR2 is SASEGT. This CDR3 is 17 amino acids long. The J segment lost 3 bases and the V segment lost 2 bases, leaving 9 bases of the junction unmatched.

CDR3 DNA: TGCGCCAGCAGGGACCTGTTGCAGGGGGTAGAGTACGAGCAGTACGTC. Protein sequence: CASRDLLQGVEYEQYV. The chain has TRBV10-1 and TRBJ2-7; 7 nucleotides align to TRBD1. Germline loops: CDR1 WNHNN, CDR2 SYGVQD (reference sequence). The CDR3 has 16 residues. After removal of 6 bases from V and 4 bases from J, the junction contained 15 bases not matched to a gene.